The 27 T cell receptor beta chains below all came from one sample that was sequenced in a study of T-cell memory formation after mild COVID-19. Using its own MiXCR run on the 5' RACE reads, TCRdb lists one record per CDR3 protein. In the table there are under 110,000 distinct CDR3 sequences, 9.5% to 15% of which are singletons. The sequenced material came from PBMCs or a T cell subset sorted from them (not recorded which). Receptor source: an adult woman who had mild COVID-19 (a few samples of this study predate the infection). Cell type and time point are not known.

This clonotype was counted a few times. CDR3 sequence: CSASEAGKESPLHF. The CDR3 nucleotides read TGCAGTGCTAGCGAGGCAGGGAAAGAATCACCCCTCCACTTT. J is TRBJ1-6 and V is TRBV20-1; D possibly corresponds to TRBD1 (5 bases). The V and J ends lost 3 bases and 10 bases respectively, with 16 bases between them. Germline CDR1 reads DFQATT; CDR2 reads SNEGSKA (reference sequence). The CDR3 has 14 residues.

This clonotype was counted many times. This chain uses TRBV4-3 with TRBJ2-1; the D gene is possibly TRBD2 (5 bases). This CDR3 has 15 amino acids. Germline V gene data show CDR1 as LGHNA and CDR2 as YSLEER. The V and J ends lost 5 bases and 0 bases respectively, with 11 bases between them. The CDR3 spells CASSSEDSSYNEQFF. CDR3 DNA sequence: TGCGCCAGCAGCTCCGAGGACTCCTCCTACAATGAGCAGTTCTTC.

This rearrangement joins TRBV24-1 to TRBJ2-1, with D possibly TRBD2 on 5 matching bases. Germline V CDR1 and CDR2: KGHDR, SFDVKD. The CDR3 is 17 amino acids. Trimming left V 4 bases short and J 0 bases short, with 15 bases between. As DNA, the CDR3 is TGTGCCACCAGTGACCTCACTAGTGGGAGCTCCTACAATGAGCAGTTCTTC. This encodes CATSDLTSGSSYNEQFF.

This clonotype turned up a few times. CDR3 sequence (DNA): TGTGCCAGCAGCCAAGAATTCGAGGGGACCACAGATACGCAGTATTTT. Its translation: CASSQEFEGTTDTQYF. The chain is built from TRBV3-1 and TRBJ2-3; possibly TRBD1 or TRBD2 for D (5 bases each). Germline V gives CDR1 LGHDT, CDR2 YNNKEL (reference sequence). The CDR3 runs to 16 residues. V dropped 0 bases and J dropped 2 bases, with 12 bases sitting between them.

V and J are TRBV7-9 and TRBJ2-1; D gene ambiguous. V lost 1 base, J lost 2 bases, and 9 bases lay in between. Germline V CDR1 and CDR2: SEHNR, FQNEAQ (reference sequence). The CDR3 has 15 residues. The CDR3 loop reads CASSLVVAAYNEQFF. CDR3 sequence (DNA): TGTGCCAGCAGCTTAGTAGTGGCGGCCTACAATGAGCAGTTCTTC.

This clonotype appeared a few times. The chain carries TRBV3-1 and TRBJ2-5; D might be TRBD2 (6 bases). The CDR3 has 14 amino acids. V was cut by 1 base and J by 13 bases, with 19 bases left in between. Germline-derived CDR1 and CDR2 are LGHDT and YNNKEL (reference sequence). The CDR3: CASSQGGPGLSLYF. In DNA, the CDR3 is TGTGCCAGCAGCCAAGGTGGACCTGGACTATCTCTGTACTTC.

V usage is TRBV19 and J usage is TRBJ1-5, with 8 bases fitting TRBD1. The CDR3 extends over 15 amino acids. After removal of 7 bases from V and 4 bases from J, the junction contained 9 bases not matched to a gene. The germline CDR1 and CDR2 sequences are LNHDA and SQIVND (reference sequence). DNA for the CDR3: TGTGCCAGTATGGCCCGGACAGGGTGGAATCAGCCCCAGCATTTT. It encodes CASMARTGWNQPQHF. Together with reference TRBV19 and TRBJ1-5, the CDR3 gives the full variable domain: DGGITQSPKYLFRKEGQNVTLSCEQNLNHDAMYWYRQDPGQGLRLIYYSQIVNDFQKGDIAEGYSVSREKKESFPLTVTSAQKNPTAFYLCASMARTGWNQPQHFGDGTRLSIL.

V and J are TRBV9 and TRBJ2-1; 8 bases match TRBD2. Germline V gene sequence: CDR1 SGDLS, CDR2 YYNGEE. V trimming: 4 bases; J trimming: 0 bases; junction bases outside the gene matches: 6. The CDR3 length is 16 residues. CDR3 in DNA: TGTGCCAGCAGCCCCCAAAGCGGGAGCTCCTACAATGAGCAGTTCTTC. Its protein product is CASSPQSGSSYNEQFF. Variable domain in full (rest from reference TRBV9 and TRBJ2-1): DSGVTQTPKHLITATGQRVTLRCSPRSGDLSVYWYQQSLDQGLQFLIQYYNGEERAKGNILERFSAQQFPDLHSELNLSSLELGDSALYFCASSPQSGSSYNEQFFGPGTRLTVL.

The genes are TRBV5-5 and TRBJ2-1; D possibly corresponds to TRBD1 (5 bases). V lost 6 bases to trimming and J lost 2 bases, with 15 bases between them. The CDR3 extends over 15 amino acids. CDR1 is SGHKS and CDR2 is YYEKEE in the germline V gene (reference sequence). CDR3 residues: CASTLDSHTYNEQFF. CDR3 sequence (DNA): TGTGCCAGCACCCTCGACAGCCATACCTACAATGAGCAGTTCTTC.

The rearrangement uses TRBV6-2 or TRBV6-3 and TRBJ2-7; 9 nucleotides agree with TRBD1. In germline, CDR1 is MNHEY, CDR2 SVGEGT. The CDR3 is made up of 14 amino acids. The junction had 7 bases not matched to a gene; V was cut back by 5 bases and J by 5 bases. Written as DNA, the CDR3 is TGTGCCAGCAGTCGGACAGGGGAGGGGGACGAGCAGTACTTC. Translated: CASSRTGEGDEQYF.

The chain joins TRBV5-1 to TRBJ2-7, with D possibly TRBD2 on 6 matching bases. The CDR3 runs 16 residues. CDR1 is SGHRS and CDR2 is YFSETQ in the germline V gene. Trimming took off 0 bases at V and 4 bases at J, with 17 bases between the two ends. CDR3 nucleotides: TGCGCCAGCAGCTTGGCGAGTTCCTCAGCGGGTTACGAGCAGTACTTC. Residues: CASSLASSSAGYEQYF.

This clonotype was picked up many times. The chain is built from TRBV4-1 and TRBJ2-3; no definite D call. The germline gives CDR1 MGHRA, CDR2 YSYEKL. The CDR3 loop spans 13 amino acids. The germline V and J ends were trimmed by 3 bases and 8 bases, with 12 bases remaining between them. The CDR3 sequence is CASSQTEMSTQYF. The CDR3 nucleotides are TGCGCCAGCAGCCAGACTGAAATGAGTACGCAGTATTTT.

V is TRBV19 and J is TRBJ1-1; 9 bases map to TRBD1. This CDR3 is 16 amino acids long. Trimming removed 8 bases from V and 3 bases from J; junction bases left unmatched: 13. Germline CDR1 reads LNHDA; CDR2 reads SQIVND (reference sequence). This chain's CDR3 is CASQKTYDRGYTEAFF. The CDR3 DNA sequence: TGTGCCAGTCAGAAGACTTATGACAGGGGGTACACTGAAGCTTTCTTT.

The gene calls are TRBV7-6 and TRBJ2-7; the D gene is possibly TRBD1 (8 bases). Germline assignment: CDR1 SGHVS and CDR2 FNYEAQ. The V and J ends lost 5 bases and 3 bases respectively, with 14 bases between them. The CDR3 extends over 14 amino acids. The CDR3 loop is CASSEQGEGYEQYF. Here the CDR3 DNA reads TGTGCCAGCAGCGAACAGGGGGAGGGCTACGAGCAGTACTTC.

The rearrangement joins TRBV29-1 to TRBJ2-2; 10 nucleotides match TRBD2. The CDR3 runs to 14 residues. V gave up 1 base and J gave up 5 bases; unmatched junction bases: 1. Germline CDR1 and CDR2: SQVTM and ANQGSEA. Here the CDR3 DNA reads TGCAGCGTTGAAGGAGCGGGAGGGACCGGGGAGCTGTTTTTT. Its translation: CSVEGAGGTGELFF.

This chain uses TRBV5-1 with TRBJ2-2, with 15 bases fitting TRBD2. The trim removed 4 bases at V and 4 bases at J, leaving 2 bases unmatched. The CDR3 has 16 residues. Germline CDR1 reads SGHRS; CDR2 reads YFSETQ. CDR3 sequence reads: CASSGTSGGPTGELFF. CDR3 nucleotides: TGCGCCAGCAGCGGGACTAGCGGGGGGCCCACCGGGGAGCTGTTTTTT.

The chain carries TRBV7-6 and TRBJ1-1, with unresolved D. The CDR3 is 12 residues long. CDR1 SGHVS and CDR2 FNYEAQ come from the germline V gene. V dropped 6 bases and J dropped 1 base, with 6 bases sitting between them. This CDR3 is CASSEANTEAFF. CDR3 nucleotides: TGTGCCAGCAGTGAGGCGAACACTGAAGCTTTCTTT. Variable domain in full (rest from reference TRBV7-6 and TRBJ1-1): GAGVSQSPRYKVTKRGQDVALRCDPISGHVSLYWYRQALGQGPEFLTYFNYEAQQDKSGLPNDRFSAERPEGSISTLTIQRTEQRDSAMYRCASSEANTEAFFGQGTRLTVV.

This clonotype showed up just once. This rearrangement joins TRBV7-9 to TRBJ1-5; the match to TRBD1 covers 7 bases. Germline V gene lookup returns CDR1 SEHNR and CDR2 FQNEAQ (reference sequence). This CDR3 spans 16 amino acids. Trimming cost V 4 bases and J 7 bases; bases outside gene matches: 13. The CDR3 sequence: CASSSTNRGPGQPQHF. The CDR3 nucleotides are TGTGCCAGCAGCTCCACCAACAGGGGCCCAGGGCAGCCCCAGCATTTT.

This rearrangement joins TRBV5-4 to TRBJ2-3, with D uncertain. Germline CDR1 SGHNT, CDR2 YYREEE (reference sequence). The CDR3 totals 16 residues. V was shortened by 1 base and J by 5 bases, with 17 bases between the two germline ends. CDR3 loop: CASSLSSSRLGDTQYF. CDR3 DNA: TGTGCCAGCAGCTTGAGCTCTAGTAGGTTGGGAGATACGCAGTATTTT.

A few counts support this clonotype. This chain joins TRBV12-3 or TRBV12-4 and TRBJ2-1; 8 positions match TRBD1. The CDR3 is 15 residues long. J gave up 3 bases and V 7 bases, and 8 bases lay outside the gene matches. The CDR3 sequence is CASTHAGGGYNEQFF. The CDR3 DNA reads TGTGCCAGCACCCATGCAGGGGGCGGCTACAATGAGCAGTTCTTC.

This clonotype was recorded at least ten times. V and J are TRBV25-1 and TRBJ2-1, with 11 bases identical to TRBD2. Germline CDR1 and CDR2: MGHDK and SYGVNS. CDR3 size: 14 residues. The ends lost 5 bases at V and 5 bases at J; junction bases unmatched: 2. The CDR3 DNA reads TGTGCCAGCAGTCCTAGCGGGAGGAACAATGAGCAGTTCTTC. Translating gives CASSPSGRNNEQFF.

This chain connects TRBV9 to TRBJ2-1, with TRBD2 matching 8 bases. CDR1 is SGDLS and CDR2 is YYNGEE in the germline V gene. After removal of 4 bases from V and 8 bases from J, the junction contained 14 bases not matched to a gene. The CDR3 has 16 amino acids. This CDR3 is CASSTIPGTSGDEQFF. The CDR3, as DNA: TGTGCCAGCAGCACCATCCCCGGGACTAGTGGAGATGAGCAGTTCTTC.

This clonotype occurred a few times. The rearrangement joins TRBV4-1 to TRBJ2-5, with D perhaps given as TRBD1 or TRBD2 (5 bases each). The CDR3 has 16 residues. Trimming took 1 base from V and 5 from J, leaving 17 bases between them. The germline V gene has CDR1 MGHRA and CDR2 YSYEKL. The CDR3 DNA reads as TGCGCCAGCAGCCAAGGCGAAGAGGGGCCTTGGGAGACCCAGTACTTC. Residues: CASSQGEEGPWETQYF.

A few counts support this clonotype. The chain carries TRBV7-9 and TRBJ2-5, with TRBD1 identical over 9 bases. The CDR3 extends over 13 amino acids. The junction had 8 bases not matched to a gene; V was cut back by 11 bases and J by 4 bases. The germline gives CDR1 SEHNR, CDR2 FQNEAQ (reference sequence). CDR3 coding DNA: TGTGCCGAAGTGGGACAGGGTTTAGAGACCCAGTACTTC. The encoded protein is CAEVGQGLETQYF.

The chain recombines TRBV4-3 with TRBJ2-3; D is ambiguous. V lost 0 bases, J lost 7 bases, and 17 bases lay in between. Germline V CDR1 and CDR2: LGHNA, YSLEER. There are 16 residues in the CDR3. Here the CDR3 reads CASSQDRWRWLNTQYF. As DNA, the CDR3 is TGCGCCAGCAGCCAAGACCGCTGGCGTTGGCTGAATACGCAGTATTTT.

V gene TRBV20-1 combines with J gene TRBJ2-7; no clear D gene. V was shortened by 2 bases and J by 5 bases, with 10 bases between the two germline ends. The length of the CDR3 is 12 residues. From germline, CDR1 is DFQATT and CDR2 SNEGSKA (reference sequence). This chain's CDR3 is CSARTASHEQYF. The DNA of the CDR3 is TGCAGTGCTAGAACAGCATCCCACGAGCAGTACTTC.

This clonotype has more than one count but fewer than ten. The chain recombines TRBV4-1 with TRBJ1-2; no reliable D call. The CDR3 has 16 residues. V lost 1 base to trimming and J lost 4 bases, with 16 bases between them. Per germline, CDR1 MGHRA and CDR2 YSYEKL. CDR3 bases: TGCGCCAGCAGCCAAGTGTTGGTCACAGCCTCCTATGGCTACACCTTC. Encoded protein: CASSQVLVTASYGYTF.